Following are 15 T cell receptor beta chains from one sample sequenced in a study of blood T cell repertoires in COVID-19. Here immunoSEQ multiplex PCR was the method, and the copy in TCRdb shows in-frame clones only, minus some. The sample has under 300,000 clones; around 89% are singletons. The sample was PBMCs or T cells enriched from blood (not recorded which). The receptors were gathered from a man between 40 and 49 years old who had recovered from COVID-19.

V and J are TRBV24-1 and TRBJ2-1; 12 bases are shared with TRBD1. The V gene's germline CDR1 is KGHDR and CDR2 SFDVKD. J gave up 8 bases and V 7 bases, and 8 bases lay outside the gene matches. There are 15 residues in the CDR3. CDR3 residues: CATRAGTGGADEQFF. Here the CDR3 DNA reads TGTGCCACCAGAGCAGGGACAGGGGGCGCGGATGAGCAGTTCTTC.

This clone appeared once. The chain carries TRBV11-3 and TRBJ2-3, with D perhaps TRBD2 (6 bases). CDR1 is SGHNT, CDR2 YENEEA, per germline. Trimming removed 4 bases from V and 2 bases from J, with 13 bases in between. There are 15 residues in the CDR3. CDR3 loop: CASSSGLRPTDTQYF. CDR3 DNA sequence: TGTGCCAGCAGCTCGGGACTCAGACCCACAGATACGCAGTATTTT. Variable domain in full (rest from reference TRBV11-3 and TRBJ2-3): EAGVVQSPRYKIIEKKQPVAFWCNPISGHNTLYWYLQNLGQGPELLIRYENEEAVDDSQLPKDRFSAERLKGVDSTLKIQPAELGDSAVYLCASSSGLRPTDTQYFGPGTRLTVL.

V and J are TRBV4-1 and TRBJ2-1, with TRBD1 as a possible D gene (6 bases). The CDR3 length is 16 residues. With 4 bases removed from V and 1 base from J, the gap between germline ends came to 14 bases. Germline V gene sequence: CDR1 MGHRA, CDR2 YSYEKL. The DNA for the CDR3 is TGCGCCAGCAGCCGGGACACAGGGTCTTCCTACAATGAGCAGTTCTTC. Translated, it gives CASSRDTGSSYNEQFF.

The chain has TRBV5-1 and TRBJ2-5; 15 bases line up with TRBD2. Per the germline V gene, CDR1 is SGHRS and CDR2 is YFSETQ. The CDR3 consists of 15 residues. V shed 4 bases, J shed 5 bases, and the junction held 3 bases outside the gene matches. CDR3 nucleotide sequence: TGCGCCAGCAGCCCGGGGACTAGCGGGGGGGAGACCCAGTACTTC. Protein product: CASSPGTSGGETQYF. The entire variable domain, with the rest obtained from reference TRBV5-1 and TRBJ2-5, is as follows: KAGVTQTPRYLIKTRGQQVTLSCSPISGHRSVSWYQQTPGQGLQFLFEYFSETQRNKGNFPGRFSGRQFSNSRSEMNVSTLELGDSALYLCASSPGTSGGETQYFGPGTRLLVL.

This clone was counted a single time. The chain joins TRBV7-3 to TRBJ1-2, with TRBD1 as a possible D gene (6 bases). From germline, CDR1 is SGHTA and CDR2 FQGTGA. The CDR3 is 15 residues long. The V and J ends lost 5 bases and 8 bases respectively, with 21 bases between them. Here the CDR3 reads CASSPGVGQGWGYTF. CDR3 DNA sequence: TGTGCCAGCAGCCCCGGGGTAGGGCAGGGGTGGGGCTACACCTTC.

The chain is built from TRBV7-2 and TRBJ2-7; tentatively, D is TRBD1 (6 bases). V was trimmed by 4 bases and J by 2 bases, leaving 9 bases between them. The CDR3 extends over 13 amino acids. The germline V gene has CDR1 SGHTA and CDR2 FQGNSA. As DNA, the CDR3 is TGTGCCAGCAGCTGGGGGCCTGCCTACGAGCAGTACTTC. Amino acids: CASSWGPAYEQYF.

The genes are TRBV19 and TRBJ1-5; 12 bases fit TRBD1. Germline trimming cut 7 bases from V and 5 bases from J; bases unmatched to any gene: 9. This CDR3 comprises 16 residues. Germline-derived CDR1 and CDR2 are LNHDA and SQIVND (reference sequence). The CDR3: CASTIPGQGAYQPQHF. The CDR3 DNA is TGTGCCAGTACGATACCGGGACAGGGGGCTTATCAGCCCCAGCATTTT.

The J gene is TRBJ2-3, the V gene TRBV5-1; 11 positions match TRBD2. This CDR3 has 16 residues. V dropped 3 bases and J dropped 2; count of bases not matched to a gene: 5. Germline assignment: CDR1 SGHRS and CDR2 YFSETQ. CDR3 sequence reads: CASSSLAGGATDTQYF. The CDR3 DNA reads TGCGCCAGCAGCTCCCTAGCGGGGGGTGCCACAGATACGCAGTATTTT.

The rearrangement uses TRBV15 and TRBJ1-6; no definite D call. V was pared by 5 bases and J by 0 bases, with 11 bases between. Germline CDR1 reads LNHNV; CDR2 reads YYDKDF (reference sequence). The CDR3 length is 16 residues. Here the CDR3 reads CATSGEESSYNSPLHF. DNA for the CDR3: TGTGCCACCAGCGGGGAGGAGAGCTCCTATAATTCACCCCTCCACTTT.

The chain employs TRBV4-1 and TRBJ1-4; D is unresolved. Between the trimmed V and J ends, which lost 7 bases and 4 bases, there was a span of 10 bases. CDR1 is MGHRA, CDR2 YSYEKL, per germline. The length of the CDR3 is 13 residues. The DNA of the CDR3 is TGCGCCAGCACGATGAGCCTTAATGAAAAACTGTTTTTT. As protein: CASTMSLNEKLFF.

This CDR3 is CASSLSSFGTEAFF. The CDR3, as DNA: TGTGCCAGCTCACTCTCTTCGTTCGGCACTGAAGCTTTCTTT. The chain uses TRBV18 and TRBJ1-1; D remains ambiguous. This CDR3 contains 14 residues. V shed 4 bases and J shed 4 bases, with 13 bases lying between them. CDR1 KGHSH and CDR2 LQKENI come from the germline V gene. The variable domain in full, completed from reference TRBV18 and TRBJ1-1, reads NAGVMQNPRHLVRRRGQEARLRCSPMKGHSHVYWYRQLPEEGLKFMVYLQKENIIDESGMPKERFSAEFPKEGPSILRIQQVVRGDSAAYFCASSLSSFGTEAFFGQGTRLTVV.

The CDR3 DNA reads as TGTGCCAGCAGCTCAACAGCGGTGGGGTATGGCTACACCTTC. This sequence encodes CASSSTAVGYGYTF. This chain links TRBV11-3 with TRBJ1-2; D is unresolved. With 4 bases removed from V and 5 bases from J, the gap between germline ends came to 14 bases. The CDR3 covers 14 residues. CDR1 is SGHNT, CDR2 YENEEA, per germline. Supplemented by reference TRBV11-3 and TRBJ1-2, the full variable domain reads EAGVVQSPRYKIIEKKQPVAFWCNPISGHNTLYWYLQNLGQGPELLIRYENEEAVDDSQLPKDRFSAERLKGVDSTLKIQPAELGDSAVYLCASSSTAVGYGYTFGSGTRLTVV.

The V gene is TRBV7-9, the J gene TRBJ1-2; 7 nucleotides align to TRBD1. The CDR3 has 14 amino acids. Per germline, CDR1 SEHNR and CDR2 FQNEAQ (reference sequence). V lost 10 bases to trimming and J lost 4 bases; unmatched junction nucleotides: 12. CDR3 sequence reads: CATSTGSRGYGYTF. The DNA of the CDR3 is TGTGCCACCTCGACAGGGAGTAGGGGCTATGGCTACACCTTC.

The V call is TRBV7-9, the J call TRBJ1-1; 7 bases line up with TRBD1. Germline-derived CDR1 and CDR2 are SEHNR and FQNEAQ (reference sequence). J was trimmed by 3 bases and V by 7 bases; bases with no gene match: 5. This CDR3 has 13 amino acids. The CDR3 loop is CASNKDRDTEAFF. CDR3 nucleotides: TGTGCCAGCAACAAAGACAGGGACACTGAAGCTTTCTTT.

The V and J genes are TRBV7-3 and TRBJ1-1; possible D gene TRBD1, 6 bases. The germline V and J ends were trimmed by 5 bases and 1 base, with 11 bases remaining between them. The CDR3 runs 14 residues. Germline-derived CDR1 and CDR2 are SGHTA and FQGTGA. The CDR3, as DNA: TGTGCCAGCAGCACACAGGGCGCGAACACTGAAGCTTTCTTT. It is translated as CASSTQGANTEAFF.